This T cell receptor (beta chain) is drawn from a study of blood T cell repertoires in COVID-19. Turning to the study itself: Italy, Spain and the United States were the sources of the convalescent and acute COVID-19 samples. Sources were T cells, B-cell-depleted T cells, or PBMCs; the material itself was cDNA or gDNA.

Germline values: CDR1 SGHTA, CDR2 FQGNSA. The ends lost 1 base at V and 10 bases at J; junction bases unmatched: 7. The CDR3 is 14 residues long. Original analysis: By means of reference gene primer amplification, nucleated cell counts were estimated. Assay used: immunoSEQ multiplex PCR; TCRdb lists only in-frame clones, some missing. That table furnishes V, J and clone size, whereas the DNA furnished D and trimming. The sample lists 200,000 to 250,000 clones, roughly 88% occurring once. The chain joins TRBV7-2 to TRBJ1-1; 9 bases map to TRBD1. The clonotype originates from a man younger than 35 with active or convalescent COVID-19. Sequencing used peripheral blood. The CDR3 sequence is CASSLGQGEPGAFF. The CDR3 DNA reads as TGTGCCAGCAGCTTAGGACAGGGGGAACCTGGAGCTTTCTTT.